A selection of T cell receptor beta chains follows, all from one sample in a study of blood T cell repertoires in COVID-19. Profiling relied on immunoSEQ multiplex PCR, and the TCRdb table lists in-frame clones only, not all of them. The sample contains some 120,000 clones, over 80% of which appear only once. Source material: PBMCs or T cells enriched from blood (not recorded which). These receptors were taken from a man aged 25 to 40 who had recovered from COVID-19. Each CDR3 is given with its conserved first and last residue. A D gene is named only where the DNA matches it firmly. Only some rows state a clone size, as once, few, many or a class for expanded clones.

abundance	v_gene	len	d_gene	j_gene	CDR3nt	CDR3aa
.	TRBV7-2	14	.	TRBJ1-2	TGTGCCAGCAGCTTAGCGCGGGCACTCTATGGCTACACCTTC	CASSLARALYGYTF
.	TRBV4-2	19	TRBD2	TRBJ2-3	TGTGCCAGCAGCTTATTTAGACTAGCGGGAGGGCCTAGCGCAGATACGCAGTATTTT	CASSLFRLAGGPSADTQYF
.	TRBV18	18	.	TRBJ2-1	TGTGCCAGCTCACCACCGGCGGGCTGGGGGGACTCCTACAATGAGCAGTTCTTC	CASSPPAGWGDSYNEQFF
.	TRBV10-2	14	.	TRBJ1-1	TGCGCCAGCAGTGGAACTGGGGCCGTCCCTGAAGCTTTCTTT	CASSGTGAVPEAFF
.	TRBV9	15	TRBD2	TRBJ2-1	TGTGCCAGCAGCGCTATAGCGGGATCTTACAATGAGCAGTTCTTC	CASSAIAGSYNEQFF
once	TRBV5-4	13	.	TRBJ2-5	TGTGCCAGCAGCTTAGCTAGGGGAGAGACCCAGTACTTC	CASSLARGETQYF
few	TRBV10-3	12	.	TRBJ1-5	TGTGCCAGTAGCAATAGCAATCAGCCCCAGCATTTT	CASSNSNQPQHF
.	TRBV25-1	15	TRBD2	TRBJ2-3	TGTGCCAGCAGTGCGGGAGGCAGTAGCACAGATACGCAGTATTTT	CASSAGGSSTDTQYF
.	TRBV10-3	15	.	TRBJ2-1	TGTGCCATCAGTGACCGGGGAGGAGGCTACAATGAGCAGTTCTTC	CAISDRGGGYNEQFF
few	TRBV7-6	13	TRBD1	TRBJ1-1	TGTGCCAGCAGCCCAATGACAGGGTATGAAGCTTTCTTT	CASSPMTGYEAFF
once	TRBV7-2	14	.	TRBJ2-1	TGTGCCAGCAGCTCCCCCATCTCCTACAATGAGCAGTTCTTC	CASSSPISYNEQFF
.	TRBV23-1	20	.	TRBJ1-4	TGCGCCAGCAGTCACCGTGGACACCGACATCCTAAACCTTTAAATGAAAAACTGTTTTTT	CASSHRGHRHPKPLNEKLFF
.	TRBV10-2	15	TRBD1	TRBJ1-1	TGCGCCAGCAGACCGGGACAGACGATGAACACTGAAGCTTTCTTT	CASRPGQTMNTEAFF
.	TRBV30	15	.	TRBJ2-3	TGTGCCTGGAGTAGCCTTAGTGCTAGCACAGATACGCAGTATTTT	CAWSSLSASTDTQYF
once	TRBV5-5	15	.	TRBJ2-3	TGTGCCAGCAGCTTGGAGGGCGGGAAAGGAGATACGCAGTATTTT	CASSLEGGKGDTQYF
.	TRBV19	14	.	TRBJ1-2	TGTGCCAGTAGTGATCAGGACGGGGTCTATGGCTACACCTTC	CASSDQDGVYGYTF
.	TRBV9	13	.	TRBJ2-7	TGTGCCAGCAGCGTATTGGAGGGAGGCGAGCAGTACTTC	CASSVLEGGEQYF
.	TRBV7-9	13	.	TRBJ1-1	TGTGCCAGCAGCTCCCACGAGGGCACTGAAGCTTTCTTT	CASSSHEGTEAFF